This T cell receptor (beta chain) was sequenced during a study of cytomegalovirus exposure and HLA in healthy donors. Points on this clone: Its antigen remains unidentified.

Findings and caveats of the study: An analysis that came later showed most CMV-associated TCR beta chains appearing HLA-restricted.

The PCR made use of 60 Vbeta and 13 Jbeta primers. Only in-frame clones appear in the TCRdb table, and some are missing; sequencing was by immunoSEQ multiplex PCR. The sample holds 72,000 or so clones, approximately 77% seen once. The CDR3 covers 9 residues. CDR1 is DFQATT and CDR2 is SNEGSKA in the germline V gene (reference sequence). With 6 bases removed from V and 10 bases from J, the gap between germline ends came to 6 bases. The rearrangement links TRBV20-1 to TRBJ1-4; D gene ambiguous. Sequencing was carried out using PBMCs. The clonotype was recovered from a woman under 40 in good health and CMV-seropositive. The CDR3 DNA sequence: TGCAGTGCCCCCGGAAAACTGTTTTTT. Its translation is CSAPGKLFF.